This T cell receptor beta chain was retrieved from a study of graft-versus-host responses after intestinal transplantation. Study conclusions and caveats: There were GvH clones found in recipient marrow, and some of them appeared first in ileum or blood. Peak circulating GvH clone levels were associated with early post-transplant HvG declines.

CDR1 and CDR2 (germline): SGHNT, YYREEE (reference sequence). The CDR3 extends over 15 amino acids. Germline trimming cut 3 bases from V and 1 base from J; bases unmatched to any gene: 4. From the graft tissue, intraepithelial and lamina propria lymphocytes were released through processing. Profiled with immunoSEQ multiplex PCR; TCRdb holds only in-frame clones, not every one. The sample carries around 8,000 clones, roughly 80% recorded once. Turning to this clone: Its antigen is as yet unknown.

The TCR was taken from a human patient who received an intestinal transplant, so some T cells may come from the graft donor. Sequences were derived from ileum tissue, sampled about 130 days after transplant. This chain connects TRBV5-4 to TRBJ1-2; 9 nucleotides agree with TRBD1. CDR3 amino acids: CASSWGQGVNYGYTF. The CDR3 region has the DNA TGTGCCAGCAGCTGGGGACAGGGCGTTAACTATGGCTACACCTTC.